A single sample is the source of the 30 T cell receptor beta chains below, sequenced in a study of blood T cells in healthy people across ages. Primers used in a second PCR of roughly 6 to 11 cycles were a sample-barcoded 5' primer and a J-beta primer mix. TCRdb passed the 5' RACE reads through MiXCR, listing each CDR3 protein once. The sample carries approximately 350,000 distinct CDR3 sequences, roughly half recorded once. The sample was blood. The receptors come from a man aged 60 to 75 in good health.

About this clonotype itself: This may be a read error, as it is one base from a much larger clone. CDR3 loop: CASSSAGTTNYGYTF. CDR3 DNA: TGCGCCAGCAGCTCAGCCGGGACAACTAACTATGGCTACACCTTC. The chain links TRBV5-1 to TRBJ1-2, with D possibly TRBD1 on 6 matching bases. Trimming took 3 bases from V and 0 from J, leaving 12 bases between them. The length of the CDR3 is 15 residues. Germline CDR1 SGHRS, CDR2 YFSETQ. Using reference TRBV5-1 and TRBJ1-2 for the parts outside the CDR3, the full variable domain is KAGVTQTPRYLIKTRGQQVTLSCSPISGHRSVSWYQQTPGQGLQFLFEYFSETQRNKGNFPGRFSGRQFSNSRSEMNVSTLELGDSALYLCASSSAGTTNYGYTFGSGTRLTVV.

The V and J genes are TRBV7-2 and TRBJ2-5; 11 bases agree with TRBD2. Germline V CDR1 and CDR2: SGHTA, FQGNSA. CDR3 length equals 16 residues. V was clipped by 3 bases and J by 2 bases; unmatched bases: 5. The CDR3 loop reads CASSLARLAGQETQYF. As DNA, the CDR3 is TGTGCCAGCAGCTTGGCTAGACTAGCGGGGCAAGAGACCCAGTACTTC.

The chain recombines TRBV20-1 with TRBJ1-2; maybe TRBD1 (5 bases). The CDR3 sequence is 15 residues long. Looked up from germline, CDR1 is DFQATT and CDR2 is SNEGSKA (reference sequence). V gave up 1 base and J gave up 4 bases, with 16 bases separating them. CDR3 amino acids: CSARAPGTPTYGYTF. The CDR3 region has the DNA TGCAGTGCTAGAGCCCCCGGGACCCCGACCTATGGCTACACCTTC.

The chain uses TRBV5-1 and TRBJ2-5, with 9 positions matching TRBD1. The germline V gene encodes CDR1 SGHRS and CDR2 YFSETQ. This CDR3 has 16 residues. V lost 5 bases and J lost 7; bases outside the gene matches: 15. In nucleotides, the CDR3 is TGCGCCAGCAGTCAAGTGGGTCAACAGGGGGCAGGGACCCAGTACTTC. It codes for CASSQVGQQGAGTQYF.

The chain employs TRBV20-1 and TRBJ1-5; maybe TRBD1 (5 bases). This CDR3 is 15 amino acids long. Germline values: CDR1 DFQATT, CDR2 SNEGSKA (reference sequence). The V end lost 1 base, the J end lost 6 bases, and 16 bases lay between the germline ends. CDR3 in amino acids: CSARADSTSGQPQHF. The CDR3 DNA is TGCAGTGCTAGAGCCGACAGCACCTCCGGTCAGCCCCAGCATTTT.

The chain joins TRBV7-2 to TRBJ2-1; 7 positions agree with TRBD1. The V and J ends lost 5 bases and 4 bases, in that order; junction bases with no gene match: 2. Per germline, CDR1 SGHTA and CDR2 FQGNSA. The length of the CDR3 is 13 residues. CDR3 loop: CASSTQGYNEQFF. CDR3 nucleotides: TGTGCCAGCAGCACACAGGGGTACAATGAGCAGTTCTTC.

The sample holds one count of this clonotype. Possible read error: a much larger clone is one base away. The chain's CDR3 is CASSLGGGQYNEQYF. The CDR3 nucleotides are TGTGCCAGCAGCTTAGGGGGCGGACAGTACAATGAGCAGTACTTC. The V and J genes are TRBV7-2 and TRBJ2-5; maybe TRBD1 (6 bases). In germline, CDR1 is SGHTA, CDR2 FQGNSA. With 1 base removed from V and 11 bases from J, the gap between germline ends came to 20 bases. The CDR3 consists of 15 residues. The variable domain in full, completed from reference TRBV7-2 and TRBJ2-5, reads GAGVSQSPSNKVTEKGKDVELRCDPISGHTALYWYRQSLGQGLEFLIYFQGNSAPDKSGLPSDRFSAERTGGSVSTLTIQRTQQEDSAVYLCASSLGGGQYNEQYFGPGTRLLVL.

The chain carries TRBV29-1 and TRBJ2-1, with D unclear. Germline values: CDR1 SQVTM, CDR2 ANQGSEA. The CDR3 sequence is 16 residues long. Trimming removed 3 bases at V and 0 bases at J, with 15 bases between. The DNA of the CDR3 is TGCAGCGTTGACGGGCAGGTAAACCTCTCCTACAATGAGCAGTTCTTC. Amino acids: CSVDGQVNLSYNEQFF.

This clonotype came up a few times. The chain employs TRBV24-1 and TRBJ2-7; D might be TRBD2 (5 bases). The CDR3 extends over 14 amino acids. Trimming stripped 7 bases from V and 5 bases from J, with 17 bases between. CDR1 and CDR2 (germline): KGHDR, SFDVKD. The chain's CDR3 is CATSSARGSHEQYF. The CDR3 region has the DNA TGTGCCACCAGCTCGGCCCGAGGGAGCCACGAGCAGTACTTC.

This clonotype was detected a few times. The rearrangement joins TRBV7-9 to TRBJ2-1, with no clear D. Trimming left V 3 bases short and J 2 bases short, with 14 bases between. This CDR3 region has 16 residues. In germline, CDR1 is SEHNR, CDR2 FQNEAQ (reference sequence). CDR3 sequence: CASSLRPGIAYNEQFF. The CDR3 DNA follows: TGTGCCAGCAGCTTGAGACCAGGCATCGCCTACAATGAGCAGTTCTTC.

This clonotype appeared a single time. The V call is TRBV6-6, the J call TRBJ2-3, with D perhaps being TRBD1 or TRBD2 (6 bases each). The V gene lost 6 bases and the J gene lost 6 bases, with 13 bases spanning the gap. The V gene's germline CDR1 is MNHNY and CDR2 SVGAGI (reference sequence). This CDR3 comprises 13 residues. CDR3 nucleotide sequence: TGTGCCAGCAGCCCCGGGGGCGATGATACGCAGTATTTT. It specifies CASSPGGDDTQYF.

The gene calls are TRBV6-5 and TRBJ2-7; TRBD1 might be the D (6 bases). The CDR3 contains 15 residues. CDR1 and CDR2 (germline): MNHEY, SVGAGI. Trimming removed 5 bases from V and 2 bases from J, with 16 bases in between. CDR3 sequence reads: CASSPNGGTTYEQYF. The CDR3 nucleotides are TGTGCCAGCAGTCCTAATGGGGGCACCACCTACGAGCAGTACTTC.

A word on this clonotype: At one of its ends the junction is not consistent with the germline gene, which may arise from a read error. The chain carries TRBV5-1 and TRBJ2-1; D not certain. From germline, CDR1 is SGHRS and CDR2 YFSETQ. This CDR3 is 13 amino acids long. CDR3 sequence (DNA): TGCGCCAGCAGCTTGCGGGTCTACAATGGGCAGTTCTTC. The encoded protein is CASSLRVYNGQFF.

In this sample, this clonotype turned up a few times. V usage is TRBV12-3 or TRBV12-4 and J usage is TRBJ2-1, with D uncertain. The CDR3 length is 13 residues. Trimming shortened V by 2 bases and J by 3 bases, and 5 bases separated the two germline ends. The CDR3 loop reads CASSLLLYNEQFF. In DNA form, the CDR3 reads TGTGCCAGCAGTTTACTCCTCTACAATGAGCAGTTCTTC.

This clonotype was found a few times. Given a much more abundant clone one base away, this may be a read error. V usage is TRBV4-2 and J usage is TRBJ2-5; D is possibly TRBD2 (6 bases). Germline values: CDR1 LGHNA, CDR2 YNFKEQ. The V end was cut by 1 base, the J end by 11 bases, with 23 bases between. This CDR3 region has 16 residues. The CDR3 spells CASSQALAGKFHEQYF. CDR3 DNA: TGTGCCAGCAGCCAAGCGTTGGCGGGAAAATTTCATGAGCAGTACTTC.

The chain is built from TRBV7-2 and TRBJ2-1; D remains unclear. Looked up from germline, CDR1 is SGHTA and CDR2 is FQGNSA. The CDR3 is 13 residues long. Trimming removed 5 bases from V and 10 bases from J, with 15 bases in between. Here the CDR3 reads CASSPATPSEQFF. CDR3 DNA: TGTGCCAGCAGCCCGGCGACTCCCTCGGAGCAGTTCTTC.

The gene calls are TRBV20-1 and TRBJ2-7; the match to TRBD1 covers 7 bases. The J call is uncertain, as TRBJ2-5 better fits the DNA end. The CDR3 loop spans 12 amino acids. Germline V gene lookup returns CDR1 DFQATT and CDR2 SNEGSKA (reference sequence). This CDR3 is CSASVGGGTQYF. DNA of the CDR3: TGCAGTGCCAGCGTAGGGGGCGGGACCCAGTACTTC.

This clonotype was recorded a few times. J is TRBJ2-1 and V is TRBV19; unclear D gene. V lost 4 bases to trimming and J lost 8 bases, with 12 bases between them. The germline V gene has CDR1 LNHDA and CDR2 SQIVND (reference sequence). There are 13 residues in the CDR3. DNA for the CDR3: TGTGCCAGTAGTAGTTCTTTGGTGGATGAGCAGTTCTTC. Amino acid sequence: CASSSSLVDEQFF.

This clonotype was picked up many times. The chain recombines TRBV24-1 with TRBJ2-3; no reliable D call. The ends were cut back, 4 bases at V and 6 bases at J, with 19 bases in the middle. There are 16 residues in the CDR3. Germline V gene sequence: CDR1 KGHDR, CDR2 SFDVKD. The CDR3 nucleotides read TGTGCCACCAGTGACTCGCGAGGCAGCGAGAGGGATACGCAGTATTTT. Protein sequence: CATSDSRGSERDTQYF.

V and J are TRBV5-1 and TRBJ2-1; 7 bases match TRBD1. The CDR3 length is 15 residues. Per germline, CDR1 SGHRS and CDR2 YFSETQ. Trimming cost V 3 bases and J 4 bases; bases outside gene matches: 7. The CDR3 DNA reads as TGCGCCAGCAGCTCAACAGGGGAAAGATACAATGAGCAGTTCTTC. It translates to CASSSTGERYNEQFF.

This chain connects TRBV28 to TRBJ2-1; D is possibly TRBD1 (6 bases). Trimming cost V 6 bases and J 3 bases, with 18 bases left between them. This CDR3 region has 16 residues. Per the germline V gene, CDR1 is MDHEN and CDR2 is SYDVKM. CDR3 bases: TGTGCCAGCAGGGGAAAGGACAGCCGGAACTACAATGAGCAGTTCTTC. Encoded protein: CASRGKDSRNYNEQFF. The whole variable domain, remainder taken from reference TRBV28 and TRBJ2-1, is DVKVTQSSRYLVKRTGEKVFLECVQDMDHENMFWYRQDPGLGLRLIYFSYDVKMKEKGDIPEGYSVSREKKERFSLILESASTNQTSMYLCASRGKDSRNYNEQFFGPGTRLTVL.

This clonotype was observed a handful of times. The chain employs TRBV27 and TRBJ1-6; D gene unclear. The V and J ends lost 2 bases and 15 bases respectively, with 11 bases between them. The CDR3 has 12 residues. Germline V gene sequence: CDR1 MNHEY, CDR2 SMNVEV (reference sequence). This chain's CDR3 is CASSLGRSVLHF. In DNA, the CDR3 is TGTGCCAGCAGTTTAGGACGGTCGGTCCTCCACTTT.

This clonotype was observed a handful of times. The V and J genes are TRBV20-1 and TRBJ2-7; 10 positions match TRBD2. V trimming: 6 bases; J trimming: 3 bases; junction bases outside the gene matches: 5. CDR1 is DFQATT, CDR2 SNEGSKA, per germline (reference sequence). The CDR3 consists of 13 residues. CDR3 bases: TGCAGTGCCCTTCTAGCGGGAGTCTACGAGCAGTACTTC. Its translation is CSALLAGVYEQYF.

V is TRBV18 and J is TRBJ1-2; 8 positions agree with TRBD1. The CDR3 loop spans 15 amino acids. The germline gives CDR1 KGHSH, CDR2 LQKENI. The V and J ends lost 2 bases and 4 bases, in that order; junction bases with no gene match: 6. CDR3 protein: CASSPARQGAYGYTF. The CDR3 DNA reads TGTGCCAGCTCACCAGCCCGGCAGGGGGCCTATGGCTACACCTTC.

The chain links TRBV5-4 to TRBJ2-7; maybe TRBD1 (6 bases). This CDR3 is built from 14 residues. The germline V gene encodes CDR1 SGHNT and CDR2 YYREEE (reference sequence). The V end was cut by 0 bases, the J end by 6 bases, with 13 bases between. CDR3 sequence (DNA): TGTGCCAGCAGCTTGGAGGGACAAAATCCCGAGCAGTACTTC. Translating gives CASSLEGQNPEQYF.

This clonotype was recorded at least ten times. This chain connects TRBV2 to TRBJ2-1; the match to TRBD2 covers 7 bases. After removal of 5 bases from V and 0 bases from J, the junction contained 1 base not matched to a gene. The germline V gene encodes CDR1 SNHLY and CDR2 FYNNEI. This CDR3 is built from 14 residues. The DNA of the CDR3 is TGTGCCAGCAGTCCGGGGGGCTCCTACAATGAGCAGTTCTTC. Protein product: CASSPGGSYNEQFF. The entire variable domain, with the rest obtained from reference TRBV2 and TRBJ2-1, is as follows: EPEVTQTPSHQVTQMGQEVILRCVPISNHLYFYWYRQILGQKVEFLVSFYNNEISEKSEIFDDQFSVERPDGSNFTLKIRSTKLEDSAMYFCASSPGGSYNEQFFGPGTRLTVL.

The CDR3 sequence: CSVSPTSGVYEQFF. The DNA for the CDR3 is TGCAGCGTTTCGCCCACTAGCGGTGTCTATGAGCAGTTCTTC. This chain links TRBV29-1 with TRBJ2-1; 8 positions match TRBD2. The CDR3 has 14 residues. Germline V gene sequence: CDR1 SQVTM, CDR2 ANQGSEA. After removal of 5 bases from V and 8 bases from J, the junction contained 11 bases not matched to a gene.

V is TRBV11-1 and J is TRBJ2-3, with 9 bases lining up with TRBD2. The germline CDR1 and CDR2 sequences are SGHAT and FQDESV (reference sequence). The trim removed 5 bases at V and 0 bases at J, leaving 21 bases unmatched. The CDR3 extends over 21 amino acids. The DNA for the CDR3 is TGTGCCAGCAGCGTGTACGCGGGGCTAGCGGGATCAGGGGCGAGCACAGATACGCAGTATTTT. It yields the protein CASSVYAGLAGSGASTDTQYF.

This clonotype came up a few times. The CDR3 nucleotides are TGTGCCAGCAGTAGCCCTTCCGGGACTACCTACGAGCAGTACTTC. Its translation is CASSSPSGTTYEQYF. The rearrangement links TRBV6-2 or TRBV6-3 to TRBJ2-7; 7 bases line up with TRBD2. The CDR3 spans 15 residues. Germline V CDR1 and CDR2: MNHEY, SVGEGT. The V segment lost 5 bases and the J segment 2 bases; nucleotides outside the gene matches: 9.

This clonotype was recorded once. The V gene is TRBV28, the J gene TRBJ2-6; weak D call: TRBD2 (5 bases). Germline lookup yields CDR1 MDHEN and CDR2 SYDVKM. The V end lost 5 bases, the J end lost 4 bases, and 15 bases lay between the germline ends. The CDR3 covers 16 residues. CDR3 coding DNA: TGTGCCAGCAGTGGTGGTGGGAGAGGAGGGGCCAACGTCCTGACTTTC. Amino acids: CASSGGGRGGANVLTF.